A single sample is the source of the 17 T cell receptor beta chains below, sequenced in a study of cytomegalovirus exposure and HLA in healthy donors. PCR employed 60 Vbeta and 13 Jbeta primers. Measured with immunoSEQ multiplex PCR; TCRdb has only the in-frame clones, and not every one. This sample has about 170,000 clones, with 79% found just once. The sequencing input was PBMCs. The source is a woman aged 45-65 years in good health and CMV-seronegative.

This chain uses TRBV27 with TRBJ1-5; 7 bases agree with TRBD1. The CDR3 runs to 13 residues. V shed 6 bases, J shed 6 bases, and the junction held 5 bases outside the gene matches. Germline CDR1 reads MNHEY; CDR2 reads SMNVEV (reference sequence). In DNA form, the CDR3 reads TGTGCCAGCAGACAGGGGACGGGTCAGCCCCAGCATTTT. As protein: CASRQGTGQPQHF.

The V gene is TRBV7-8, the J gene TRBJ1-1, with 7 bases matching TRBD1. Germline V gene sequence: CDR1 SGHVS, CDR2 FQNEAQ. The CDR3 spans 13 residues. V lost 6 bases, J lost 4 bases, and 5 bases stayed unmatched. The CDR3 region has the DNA TGTGCCAGCAGGACAGGGATAAGCACTGAAGCTTTCTTT. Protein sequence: CASRTGISTEAFF.

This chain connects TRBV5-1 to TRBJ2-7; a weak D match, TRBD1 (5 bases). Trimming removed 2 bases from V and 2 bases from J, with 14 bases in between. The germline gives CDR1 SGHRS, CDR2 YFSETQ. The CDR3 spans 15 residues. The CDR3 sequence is CASSLGHAGTYEQYF. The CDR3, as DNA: TGCGCCAGCAGCTTAGGACACGCCGGAACCTACGAGCAGTACTTC.

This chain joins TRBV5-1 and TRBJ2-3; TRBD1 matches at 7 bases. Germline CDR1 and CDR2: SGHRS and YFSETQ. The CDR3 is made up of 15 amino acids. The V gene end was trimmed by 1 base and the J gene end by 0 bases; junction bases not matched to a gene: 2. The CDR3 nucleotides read TGCGCCAGCAGCTTGAGGGGGCTAAGCACAGATACGCAGTATTTT. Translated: CASSLRGLSTDTQYF.

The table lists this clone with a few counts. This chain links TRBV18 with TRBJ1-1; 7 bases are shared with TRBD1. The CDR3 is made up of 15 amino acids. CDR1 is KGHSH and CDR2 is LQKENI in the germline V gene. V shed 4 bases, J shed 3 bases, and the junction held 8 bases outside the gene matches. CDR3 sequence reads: CASSQQQGPDTEAFF. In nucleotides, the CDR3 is TGTGCCAGCTCACAACAACAGGGGCCTGACACTGAAGCTTTCTTT.

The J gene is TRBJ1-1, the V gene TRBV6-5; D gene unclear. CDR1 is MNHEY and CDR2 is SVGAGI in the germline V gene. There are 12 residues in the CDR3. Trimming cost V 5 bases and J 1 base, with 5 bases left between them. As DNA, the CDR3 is TGTGCCAGCAGTGAACAGAACACTGAAGCTTTCTTT. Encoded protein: CASSEQNTEAFF.

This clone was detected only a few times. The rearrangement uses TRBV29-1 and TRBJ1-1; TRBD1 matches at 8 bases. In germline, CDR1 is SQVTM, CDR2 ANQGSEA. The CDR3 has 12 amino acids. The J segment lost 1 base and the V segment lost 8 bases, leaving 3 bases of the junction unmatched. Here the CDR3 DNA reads TGCAGCCACAGGGGGGGGAACACTGAAGCTTTCTTT. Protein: CSHRGGNTEAFF.

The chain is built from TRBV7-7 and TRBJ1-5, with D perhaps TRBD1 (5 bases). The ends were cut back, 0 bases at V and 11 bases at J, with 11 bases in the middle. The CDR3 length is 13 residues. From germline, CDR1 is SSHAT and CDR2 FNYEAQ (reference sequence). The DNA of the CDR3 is TGTGCCAGCAGCTTAGCGCCCCAGGGCACCCAGCATTTT. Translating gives CASSLAPQGTQHF. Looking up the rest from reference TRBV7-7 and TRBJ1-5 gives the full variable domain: GAGVSQSPRYKVTKRGQDVTLRCDPISSHATLYWYQQALGQGPEFLTYFNYEAQPDKSGLPSDRFSAERPEGSISTLTIQRTEQRDSAMYRCASSLAPQGTQHFGDGTRLSIL.

The CDR3 region is CASSASTGGDGYTF. The CDR3 region has the DNA TGTGCCAGCAGCGCCTCAACAGGGGGGGATGGCTACACCTTC. The rearrangement uses TRBV11-2 and TRBJ1-2, with TRBD1 matching 8 bases. Per germline, CDR1 SGHAT and CDR2 FQNNGV. This CDR3 has 14 amino acids. After removal of 5 bases from V and 6 bases from J, the junction contained 8 bases not matched to a gene.

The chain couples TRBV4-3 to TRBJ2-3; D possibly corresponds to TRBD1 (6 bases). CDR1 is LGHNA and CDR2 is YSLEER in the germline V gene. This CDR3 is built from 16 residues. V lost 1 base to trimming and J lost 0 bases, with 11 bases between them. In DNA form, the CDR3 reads TGCGCCAGCAGCCAAGCAGCAGGGACAAGCACAGATACGCAGTATTTT. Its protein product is CASSQAAGTSTDTQYF.

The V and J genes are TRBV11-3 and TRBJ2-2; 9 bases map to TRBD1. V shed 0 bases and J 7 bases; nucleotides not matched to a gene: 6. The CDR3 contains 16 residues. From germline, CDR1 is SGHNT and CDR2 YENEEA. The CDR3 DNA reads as TGTGCCAGCAGCTTAGACCTAACAGGGGGCGGCGGGGAGCTGTTTTTT. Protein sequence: CASSLDLTGGGGELFF.

The CDR3 is CASKGLAGFTGELFF. The CDR3 DNA is TGTGCCAGCAAAGGGCTAGCGGGGTTCACCGGGGAGCTGTTTTTT. The J gene is TRBJ2-2, the V gene TRBV6-6; TRBD2 agrees at 9 bases. J was trimmed by 4 bases and V by 7 bases; bases with no gene match: 7. Per germline, CDR1 MNHNY and CDR2 SVGAGI (reference sequence). There are 15 residues in the CDR3.

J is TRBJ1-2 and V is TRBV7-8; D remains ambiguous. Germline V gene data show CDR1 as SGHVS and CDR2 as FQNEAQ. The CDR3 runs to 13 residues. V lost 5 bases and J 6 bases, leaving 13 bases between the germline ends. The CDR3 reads CASSRGQKDGYTF. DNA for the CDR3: TGTGCCAGCAGCCGCGGGCAGAAGGATGGCTACACCTTC.

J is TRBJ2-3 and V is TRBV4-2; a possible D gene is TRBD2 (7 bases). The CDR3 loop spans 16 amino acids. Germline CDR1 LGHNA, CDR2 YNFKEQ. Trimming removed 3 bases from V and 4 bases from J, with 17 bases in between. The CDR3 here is CASSHRRGAGADTQYF. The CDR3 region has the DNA TGTGCCAGCAGCCACAGACGGGGGGCTGGGGCAGATACGCAGTATTTT.

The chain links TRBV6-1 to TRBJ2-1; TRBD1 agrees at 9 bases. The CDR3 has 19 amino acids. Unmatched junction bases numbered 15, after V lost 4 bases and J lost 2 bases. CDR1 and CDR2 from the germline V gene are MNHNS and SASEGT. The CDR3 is CASSAGQGILVLAYNEQFF. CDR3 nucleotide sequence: TGTGCCAGCAGTGCAGGACAGGGGATCTTAGTGTTGGCCTACAATGAGCAGTTCTTC.

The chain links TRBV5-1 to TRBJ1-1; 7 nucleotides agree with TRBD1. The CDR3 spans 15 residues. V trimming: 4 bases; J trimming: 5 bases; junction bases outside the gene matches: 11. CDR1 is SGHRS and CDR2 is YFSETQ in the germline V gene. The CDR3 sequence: CASSMGPGGWTEAFF. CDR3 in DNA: TGCGCCAGCAGCATGGGCCCAGGGGGTTGGACTGAAGCTTTCTTT.

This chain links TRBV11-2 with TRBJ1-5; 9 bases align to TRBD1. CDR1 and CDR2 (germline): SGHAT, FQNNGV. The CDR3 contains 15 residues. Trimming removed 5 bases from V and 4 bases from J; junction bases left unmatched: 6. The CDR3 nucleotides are TGTGCCAGCAGCCAGAACAGGGGGCGGAATCAGCCCCAGCATTTT. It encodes CASSQNRGRNQPQHF.